This T cell receptor beta chain was retrieved from a study of blood T cells in healthy people across ages (dated by TCRdb to about 2015). In the study overall: In model experiments, roughly one uniquely barcoded TCR beta cDNA molecule per two T cells was captured by template switching. Four age groups were formed from the donors: young (average approximately 15 years), middle-aged (approximately 40), aged (approximately 60) and long-lived (less than 85). The study analyzed two additional independent replicas of 1 million unique cDNA reads from the same blood draw for two donors, one aged 18 to 29 and one aged 80 or older. Using deep sequencing normalized with unique cDNA molecular identifiers, the study measured how TCR beta repertoire diversity changes with age. Donors of different ages were randomly distributed across sequencing lanes to avoid experimental bias.

V and J lose 6 bases and 0 bases, and a span of 18 bases separates them. From the cysteine through the phenylalanine, the CDR3 covers 17 amino acids. Left in the record is the CDR3 DNA by itself, 51 bases read in frame from the first base. Study-wide conclusions, independent of this receptor: The percentage of naive T cells measured by flow cytometry correlated strongly with observed TCR beta diversity. Total diversity estimates from one million sequenced T cells were considered lower bounds and underestimates. Conclusive comparison of naive and antigen-experienced compartments was prevented by the profiling of bulk unsorted PBMCs. Compared with the aged group, more naive CD4+ T cells, fewer expanded clones and increased TCR diversity were shown by the long-lived group, suggesting age selection. Observed TCR beta diversity per million T cells fell roughly linearly with age, and a significant reduction was already apparent by age about 36. Because the CMV infection status of the donors was unknown, age-related changes in expanded clonotypes may potentially have been confounded.

A remark on this clonotype: Its antigen remains undetermined. No base-level quality is on record; no much larger clone is a single base apart.

Systemically healthy Caucasian individuals from Russia, about 38 in total and aged about 6 to 95 years, were included as donors. Each donor gave 8 to 10 milliliters of peripheral blood, collected into EDTA-treated Vacutainer tubes. Ficoll-Paque density-gradient centrifugation was used to isolate PBMCs, with at least 7 million per sample. Total RNA, at least 5 micrograms per sample, was extracted from PBMCs with Trizol reagent. The percentages of naive CD45RAhigh/CD27high T cells were determined by flow cytometry on a PBMC aliquot from every donor. The library was prepared using 5' RACE. The instrument given in TCRdb is Illumina HiSeq 2500. The second PCR ran for about 6 to 12 cycles and used a J-beta primer mix along with a sample-barcoded 5' primer. A template-switch 5' adaptor carrying 12 random nucleotides introduced a unique molecular identifier onto each TCR beta cDNA molecule. At least 2.5 million CDR3-containing paired-end reads were obtained from each sample. First-strand cDNA synthesis was performed from all RNA using the Mint cDNA synthesis kit, with priming by a TRBC-specific oligonucleotide. Following uracil-DNA glycosylase treatment, all cDNA underwent a first 18-cycle PCR with the universal primers M1SS and BC2_uni_R. The original pipeline was this. Each sample was normalized by randomly selecting 1 million high-quality reads, each carrying a distinct molecular identifier. Instead of being binned into consensus sequences, reads with shared molecular identifiers were discarded. CDR3 identification, clonotype clustering and error correction used MiTCR with a Q25 quality threshold and the strictest error-elimination algorithm. Lower-bound total TCR beta diversity was estimated with a nonparametric unseen species model using Euler transformation. TCRdb handled the public reads itself, with Q25 trimming in fastp and clone calling in MiXCR, and kept productive beta chains. CDR3 protein sequences are deduplicated, and each keeps its most common genes and DNA. These V and J calls originate from TCRdb's pipeline instead of the authors' own analysis. Within this sample are some 730,000 distinct CDR3 sequences, with approximately 22% of them counted one time only. The ten top clones hold around 22% of the sample.

The specimen was blood. The V gene is TRBV12-3 or TRBV12-4 and the J gene is TRBJ2-1; TRBD1 is a possible D gene, resting on 5 matching bases. The TCR was taken from a man in his 70s in good health. CDR3 loop: CASSKHGARDSYNEQFF. The DNA is TGTGCCAGCAGCAAACATGGGGCCCGCGACTCCTACAATGAGCAGTTCTTC.